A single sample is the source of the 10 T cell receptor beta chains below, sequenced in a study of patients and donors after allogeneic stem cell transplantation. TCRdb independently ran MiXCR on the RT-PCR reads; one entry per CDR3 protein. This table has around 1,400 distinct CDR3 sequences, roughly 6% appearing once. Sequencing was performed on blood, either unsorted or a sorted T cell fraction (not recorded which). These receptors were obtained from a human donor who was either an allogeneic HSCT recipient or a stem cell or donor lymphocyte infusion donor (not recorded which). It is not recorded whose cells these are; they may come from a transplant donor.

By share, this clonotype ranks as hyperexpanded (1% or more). CDR3 nucleotides: TGTGCCAGCAGCTTAGGGAGCTCCTACAATGAGCAGTTCTTC. Translating it yields CASSLGSSYNEQFF. The chain is built from TRBV7-2 and TRBJ2-1; unclear D gene. CDR3 length: 14 amino acids. In germline, CDR1 is SGHTA, CDR2 FQGNSA. V dropped 1 base and J dropped 0 bases, with 4 bases sitting between them.

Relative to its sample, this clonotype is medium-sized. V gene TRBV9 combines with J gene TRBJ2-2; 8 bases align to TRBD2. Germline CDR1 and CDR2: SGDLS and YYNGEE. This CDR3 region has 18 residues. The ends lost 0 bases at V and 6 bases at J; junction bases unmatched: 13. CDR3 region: CASSVAGLAGTRAGELFF. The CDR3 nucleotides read TGTGCCAGCAGCGTAGCAGGATTAGCGGGAACTCGGGCCGGGGAGCTGTTTTTT.

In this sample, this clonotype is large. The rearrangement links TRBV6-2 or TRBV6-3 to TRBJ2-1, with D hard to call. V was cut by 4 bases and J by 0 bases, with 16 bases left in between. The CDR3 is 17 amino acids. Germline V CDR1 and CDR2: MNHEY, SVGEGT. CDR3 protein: CASSSMYGESSYNEQFF. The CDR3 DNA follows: TGTGCCAGCAGTTCAATGTATGGTGAGAGCTCCTACAATGAGCAGTTCTTC.

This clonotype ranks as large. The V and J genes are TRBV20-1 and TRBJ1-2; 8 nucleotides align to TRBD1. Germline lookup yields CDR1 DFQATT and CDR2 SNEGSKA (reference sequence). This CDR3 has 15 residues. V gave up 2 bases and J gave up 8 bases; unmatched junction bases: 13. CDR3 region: CSARIPTGAVEGYTF. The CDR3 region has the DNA TGCAGTGCTAGAATACCGACAGGGGCAGTGGAAGGCTACACCTTC.

The CDR3 DNA reads as TGTGCCCACGCAGGGCTGGGCACAGATACGCAGTATTTT. Its protein is CAHAGLGTDTQYF. V is TRBV28 and J is TRBJ2-3; weak D call: TRBD1 (5 bases). This CDR3 region has 13 residues. Trimming left V 11 bases short and J 1 base short, with 13 bases between. Germline assignment: CDR1 MDHEN and CDR2 SYDVKM.

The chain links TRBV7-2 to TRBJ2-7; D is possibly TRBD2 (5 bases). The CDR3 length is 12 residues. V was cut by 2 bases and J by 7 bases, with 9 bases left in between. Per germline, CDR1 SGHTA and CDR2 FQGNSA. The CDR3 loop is CASSLSSGEQYF. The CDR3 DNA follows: TGTGCCAGCAGCTTATCTTCGGGGGAGCAGTACTTC.

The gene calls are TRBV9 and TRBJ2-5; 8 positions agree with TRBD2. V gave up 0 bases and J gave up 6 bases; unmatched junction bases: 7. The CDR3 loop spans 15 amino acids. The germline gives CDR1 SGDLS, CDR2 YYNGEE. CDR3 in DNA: TGTGCCAGCAGCGTAGACAGCGGGAGTATGAAGACCCAGTACTTC. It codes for CASSVDSGSMKTQYF.

The chain's CDR3 is CASRSRTSWGSPLHF. The CDR3 coding sequence is TGTGCCAGCAGGTCTCGGACCTCATGGGGATCACCCCTCCACTTT. This chain joins TRBV5-6 and TRBJ1-6, with D uncertain. V lost 5 bases and J 10 bases, leaving 19 bases between the germline ends. Germline-derived CDR1 and CDR2 are SGHDT and YYEEEE. There are 15 residues in the CDR3.

The CDR3 protein is CASSYSTGLAGLPFGNEQFF. In nucleotides, the CDR3 is TGTGCCAGCAGTTACTCGACGGGACTAGCGGGATTACCCTTTGGAAATGAGCAGTTCTTC. This chain connects TRBV6-2 or TRBV6-3 to TRBJ2-1; 13 bases are a match to TRBD2. V lost 0 bases to trimming and J lost 7 bases; unmatched junction nucleotides: 15. There are 20 residues in the CDR3. Per germline, CDR1 MNHEY and CDR2 SVGEGT.

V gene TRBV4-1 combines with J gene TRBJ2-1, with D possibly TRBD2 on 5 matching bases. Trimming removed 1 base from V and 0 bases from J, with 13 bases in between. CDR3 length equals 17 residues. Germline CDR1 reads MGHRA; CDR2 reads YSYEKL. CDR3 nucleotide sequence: TGCGCCAGCAGCCAAGCGGACCTCGGAGGCTCCTACAATGAGCAGTTCTTC. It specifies CASSQADLGGSYNEQFF.